This TCR beta chain was sequenced for a study of T cell responses to AZD1222 COVID-19 vaccine. On this clone: Its antigen is not known.

General study results and limits: Donors were largely white British and mainly female; clonal diversity was possibly underestimated. Recipients of AZD1222 seropositive at baseline numbered only 5 to 7. Across the whole spike, CD4 TCRs peaked at regions 160-218 and 743-854.

There are 15 residues in the CDR3. Germline-derived CDR1 and CDR2 are LNHDA and SQIVND (reference sequence). With 3 bases removed from V and 9 bases from J, the gap between germline ends came to 18 bases. TCRdb's copy holds only in-frame clones and misses some; the assay was immunoSEQ multiplex PCR. The sample lists approximately 150,000 clones, over 80% occurring once. The material sequenced was peripheral blood, taken on day 0 of AZD1222 vaccination. The receptor's source is an adult in good health. The chain joins TRBV19 to TRBJ1-5, with D perhaps matching TRBD1 (5 bases). CDR3 coding DNA: TGTGCCAGTAGTATTAAGGGACCGACGTTCGGGCCCCAGCATTTT. The encoded protein is CASSIKGPTFGPQHF.